The following is a TCR beta chain sequence with its context. Its target is not known. The entry originates in a study of cytomegalovirus exposure and HLA in healthy donors. With 60 Vbeta and 13 Jbeta primers, the PCR was carried out. Here immunoSEQ multiplex PCR was the method, and the copy in TCRdb shows in-frame clones only, minus some. The sample yields 200,000 to 250,000 clones, 75% to 85% seen once. Notes on the study in general: V- and J-gene trimming of TCR beta was linked (in a later analysis) to a missense DCLRE1C variant. Earlier analysis found most TCR beta V segments productive about 90% or about 30% of the time. The classifier was said to identify cytomegalovirus status with high specificity and sensitivity.

Sequences were obtained from PBMCs. The clonotype comes from a woman aged 40 to 50 in good health and CMV-seronegative.

The CDR3 region is CASSSQGQGSTEAFF. For the CDR3, the DNA is TGCGCCAGCAGCTCCCAGGGACAGGGGAGCACTGAAGCTTTCTTT. The chain joins TRBV5-1 to TRBJ1-1; 10 nucleotides line up with TRBD1. The germline V gene has CDR1 SGHRS and CDR2 YFSETQ. The CDR3 has 15 amino acids. The V segment lost 3 bases and the J segment 4 bases; nucleotides outside the gene matches: 6.